Detailed here is one TCR beta chain. The sample belongs to a study of brain T cells in children with intractable seizures. The data were produced by immunoSEQ multiplex PCR, yet TCRdb's version contains in-frame clones alone and is incomplete. The table includes approximately 330,000 clones, over 90% detected once. Described time point: blood from clinic visit 5 months post-surgery; TSC patient then seizure free. Sequenced here: peripheral blood, sampled 4 to 5 months after surgery. This clonotype originated in a boy under two years old with tuberous sclerosis and intractable seizures.

CDR3 region: CASSLSSGGNYGYTF. As DNA, the CDR3 is TGTGCCAGCAGCTTATCGTCGGGGGGGAACTATGGCTACACCTTC. The chain combines TRBV11-1 with TRBJ1-2, with TRBD1 as a possible D gene (5 bases). Germline lookup yields CDR1 SGHAT and CDR2 FQDESV (reference sequence). This CDR3 has 15 residues. V lost 2 bases, J lost 2 bases, and 12 bases lay in between.